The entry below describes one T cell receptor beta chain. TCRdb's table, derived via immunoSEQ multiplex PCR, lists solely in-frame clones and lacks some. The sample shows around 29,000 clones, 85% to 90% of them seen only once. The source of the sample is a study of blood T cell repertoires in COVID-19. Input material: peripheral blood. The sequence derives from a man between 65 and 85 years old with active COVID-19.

The chain's CDR3 is CASSRSRGQETQYF. In nucleotides, the CDR3 is TGTGCCAGCTCAAGAAGCAGGGGACAAGAGACCCAGTACTTC. The genes are TRBV18 and TRBJ2-5; TRBD1 might be the D (6 bases). Germline CDR1 reads KGHSH; CDR2 reads LQKENI. This CDR3 is 14 amino acids long. The ends were cut back, 5 bases at V and 2 bases at J, with 12 bases in the middle.